One and the same sample provided the 15 T cell receptor beta chains below, sequenced in a study of cytotoxic CD8 clonotypes in ibrutinib-treated CLL. The repertoire was sequenced with immunoSEQ multiplex PCR; TCRdb's copy has only in-frame clones and lacks some. In the table there are 250,000 to 350,000 clones, roughly four fifths of which are singletons. The sequencing here drew on PBMCs, taken at disease progression, from a patient treated with ibrutinib. The receptors originated from a human donor with chronic lymphocytic leukemia.

The chain couples TRBV7-9 to TRBJ2-3; 7 bases agree with TRBD2. V trimming: 2 bases; J trimming: 0 bases; junction bases outside the gene matches: 5. This CDR3 is 16 amino acids long. The V gene's germline CDR1 is SEHNR and CDR2 FQNEAQ (reference sequence). CDR3 amino acids: CASSLLLAESTDTQYF. The DNA for the CDR3 is TGTGCCAGCAGCTTACTTCTAGCGGAGAGCACAGATACGCAGTATTTT.

The gene calls are TRBV7-9 and TRBJ1-5; D remains ambiguous. Germline-derived CDR1 and CDR2 are SEHNR and FQNEAQ (reference sequence). The CDR3 totals 12 residues. V was cut by 2 bases and J by 8 bases, with 7 bases left in between. This CDR3 reads CASSLLGEPQHF. CDR3 DNA: TGTGCCAGCAGCTTACTGGGTGAGCCCCAGCATTTT.

This clone occurred once. The chain links TRBV23-1 to TRBJ1-4; no clear D gene. TRBV23-1 is classed as an ORF, of uncertain function. V shed 1 base and J shed 7 bases, with 31 bases lying between them. This CDR3 is 21 amino acids long. In DNA, the CDR3 is TGCGCCAGCAGTCAATGCCGCTCCATGAGGGCGCCTAAAGTAAGGCCTGAAAAACTGTTTTTT. It codes for CASSQCRSMRAPKVRPEKLFF.

The V call is TRBV2, the J call TRBJ2-1; 10 nucleotides agree with TRBD2. The CDR3 consists of 16 residues. The germline V gene has CDR1 SNHLY and CDR2 FYNNEI. The V gene end was trimmed by 4 bases and the J gene end by 9 bases; junction bases not matched to a gene: 12. The DNA for the CDR3 is TGTGCCAGCAGTGCCCTAGGGCTAGCGGGAGATAGTGAGCAGTTCTTC. Protein: CASSALGLAGDSEQFF.

This clone appeared once. The gene calls are TRBV6-5 and TRBJ1-2, with D perhaps matching TRBD1 (5 bases). Germline loops: CDR1 MNHEY, CDR2 SVGAGI. This CDR3 is 12 amino acids long. Trimming took off 6 bases at V and 8 bases at J, with 13 bases between the two ends. CDR3 protein: CASSAGLEGYTF. In DNA form, the CDR3 reads TGTGCCAGCAGCGCAGGGTTGGAGGGCTACACCTTC.

The chain couples TRBV7-9 to TRBJ2-1, with 13 nucleotides matching TRBD2. Germline trimming cut 11 bases from V and 13 bases from J; bases unmatched to any gene: 14. The CDR3 contains 14 residues. Germline V gene sequence: CDR1 SEHNR, CDR2 FQNEAQ (reference sequence). CDR3 nucleotide sequence: TGTGCCGGTCAACCGGGACTAGCGGGATTGGGACAGTTCTTC. This translates into CAGQPGLAGLGQFF.

The CDR3 here is CASSVGPSGSNEQFF. The CDR3 bases are TGTGCCAGCAGCGTAGGTCCTAGCGGGAGCAATGAGCAGTTCTTC. The rearrangement uses TRBV9 and TRBJ2-1, with 10 bases identical to TRBD2. J lost 6 bases, V lost 0 bases, and 3 bases had no gene match. This CDR3 is 15 amino acids long. Germline CDR1 is SGDLS and CDR2 is YYNGEE. The variable domain in full, completed from reference TRBV9 and TRBJ2-1, reads DSGVTQTPKHLITATGQRVTLRCSPRSGDLSVYWYQQSLDQGLQFLIQYYNGEERAKGNILERFSAQQFPDLHSELNLSSLELGDSALYFCASSVGPSGSNEQFFGPGTRLTVL.

The chain links TRBV10-3 to TRBJ2-6; D unresolved. The CDR3 length is 14 residues. V was clipped by 2 bases and J by 1 base, with 3 bases between them. Germline V gene lookup returns CDR1 ENHRY and CDR2 SYGVKD. The CDR3 DNA is TGTGCCATCAGTGAGGTTTCTGGGGCCAACGTCCTGACTTTC. Translation: CAISEVSGANVLTF.

The chain combines TRBV11-2 with TRBJ2-7; D unclear. V was cut by 1 base and J by 0 bases, with 4 bases left in between. The CDR3 has 13 amino acids. Per germline, CDR1 SGHAT and CDR2 FQNNGV. The CDR3, as DNA: TGTGCCAGCAGCTTAGCGTTCTCCTACGAGCAGTACTTC. Protein: CASSLAFSYEQYF.

This rearrangement joins TRBV11-3 to TRBJ2-7; D possibly uses TRBD1 or TRBD2 (5 bases each). Germline CDR1 is SGHNT and CDR2 is YENEEA. The CDR3 sequence is 15 residues long. V was shortened by 3 bases and J by 0 bases, with 12 bases between the two germline ends. The CDR3 spells CASSLRGGSSYEQYF. In DNA, the CDR3 is TGTGCCAGCAGCTTGAGGGGTGGCAGCTCCTACGAGCAGTACTTC.

Notes on this clone: Other nucleotide sequences in the sample specify the same CDR3. The V gene is TRBV15, the J gene TRBJ1-2, with D possibly matching TRBD1 (6 bases). V was shortened by 0 bases and J by 5 bases, with 7 bases between the two germline ends. The germline V gene has CDR1 LNHNV and CDR2 YYDKDF (reference sequence). The CDR3 totals 13 residues. The CDR3 nucleotides are TGTGCCACCAGCAGAGATAGGGGGTATGGCTACACCTTC. It is translated as CATSRDRGYGYTF.

The chain is built from TRBV9 and TRBJ2-1; 11 bases fit TRBD1. V shed 5 bases and J 10 bases; nucleotides not matched to a gene: 8. Germline-derived CDR1 and CDR2 are SGDLS and YYNGEE. This CDR3 spans 14 amino acids. The CDR3 spells CASSGTGGQSEQFF. DNA for the CDR3: TGTGCCAGCAGTGGGACAGGGGGTCAAAGCGAGCAGTTCTTC.

As DNA, the CDR3 is TGTGCCAGCAGCTTCGGGACGCTGAATCAGCCCCAGCATTTT. Protein product: CASSFGTLNQPQHF. The chain has TRBV7-2 and TRBJ1-5; D is perhaps TRBD1 (5 bases). This CDR3 has 14 amino acids. Germline V lookup: CDR1 SGHTA, CDR2 FQGNSA. V dropped 3 bases and J dropped 4 bases, with 10 bases sitting between them.

V is TRBV2 and J is TRBJ2-2; 9 nucleotides match TRBD2. Germline V gene lookup returns CDR1 SNHLY and CDR2 FYNNEI. Trimming removed 4 bases from V and 4 bases from J; junction bases left unmatched: 1. This CDR3 region has 14 residues. The CDR3 spells CASSVTSGTGELFF. As DNA, the CDR3 is TGTGCCAGCAGTGTGACTAGCGGCACCGGGGAGCTGTTTTTT.

This chain uses TRBV2 with TRBJ1-2; 8 positions agree with TRBD1. The CDR3 extends over 15 amino acids. J lost 4 bases, V lost 4 bases, and 8 bases had no gene match. Germline CDR1 SNHLY, CDR2 FYNNEI. This CDR3 reads CASSGTGKSSYGYTF. The CDR3 region has the DNA TGTGCCAGCAGTGGGACAGGGAAATCAAGCTATGGCTACACCTTC.